Below, 25 T cell receptor beta chains from the same sample are listed, as sequenced in a study of spatial heterogeneity in lung cancer. General study results and limits: Mutation tallies in tumors tracked expanded intratumoral alpha and beta TCR counts.

These receptors lack a known antigen. TCRdb re-called the 5' RACE reads with MiXCR, one entry per CDR3 protein. The data contain some 7,000 distinct CDR3 sequences, around 15% of them singletons. Documented time point: sample taken at primary tumor resection. Sequencing was performed on lung tumor tissue, taken at surgery. The receptors originated from a female donor with early-stage non-small cell lung cancer.

By proportion, this clonotype is medium-sized (0.01 to 0.1%). Within a library made for alpha chains, this beta chain is off target, and its count is uninformative. The V gene is TRBV28, the J gene TRBJ2-7; D is perhaps TRBD1 (5 bases). CDR1 and CDR2 from the germline V gene are MDHEN and SYDVKM. This CDR3 contains 14 residues. Trimming pared 5 bases from V and 9 bases from J, leaving 20 bases between. The CDR3 spells CASSPPRQNTGQYF. Here the CDR3 DNA reads TGTGCCAGCAGTCCCCCCCGACAGAATACGGGGCAGTACTTC.

This clonotype is medium-sized in the sample. In a library made to pick up alpha chains, this beta chain is a stray read with a size that means little. The V call is TRBV7-9, the J call TRBJ1-1, with 10 bases fitting TRBD1. The length of the CDR3 is 14 residues. The V gene's germline CDR1 is SEHNR and CDR2 FQNEAQ (reference sequence). The junction had 10 bases not matched to a gene; V was cut back by 4 bases and J by 11 bases. The CDR3 DNA is TGTGCCAGCAGCTCTCGGACAGGGGGTCTCGCCGCTTTCTTT. It is translated as CASSSRTGGLAAFF. Variable domain in full (rest from reference TRBV7-9 and TRBJ1-1): DTGVSQNPRHKITKRGQNVTFRCDPISEHNRLYWYRQTLGQGPEFLTYFQNEAQLEKSRLLSDRFSAERPKGSFSTLEIQRTEQGDSAMYLCASSSRTGGLAAFFGQGTRLTVV.

By share of the sample, this clonotype is medium-sized. The size of this beta chain means little, since it is a stray read in a library made for alpha chains. The chain couples TRBV3-1 to TRBJ2-5; 9 bases align to TRBD2. The J segment lost 7 bases and the V segment lost 4 bases, leaving 7 bases of the junction unmatched. The CDR3 sequence is 14 residues long. Germline V CDR1 and CDR2: LGHDT, YNNKEL (reference sequence). The CDR3 DNA sequence: TGTGCCAGCAGCCCGGGACTAGCCGAAACGACCCAGTACTTC. Translating gives CASSPGLAETTQYF.

Worth noting for this clonotype: This beta chain was picked up by a library intended for alpha chains and is off target, so its count carries little meaning. The V call is TRBV6-1, the J call TRBJ1-5; D unclear. The V end lost 2 bases, the J end lost 0 bases, and 11 bases lay between the germline ends. The CDR3 extends over 16 amino acids. Germline V gene lookup returns CDR1 MNHNS and CDR2 SASEGT. The CDR3 spells CASSELAGYSNQPQHF. The CDR3 bases are TGTGCCAGCAGTGAATTGGCGGGGTATAGCAATCAGCCCCAGCATTTT.

In this sample, this clonotype is medium-sized. The size of this beta chain means little, since it is a stray read in a library made for alpha chains. The chain combines TRBV7-9 with TRBJ1-1, with no clear D. The CDR3 runs to 11 residues. CDR1 SEHNR and CDR2 FQNEAQ come from the germline V gene (reference sequence). The V end was cut by 4 bases, the J end by 5 bases, with 5 bases between. The CDR3 nucleotides are TGTGCCAGCAGCTCCCTAACTGAAGCTTTCTTT. This encodes CASSSLTEAFF.

Judged by abundance, this clonotype is medium-sized. This beta chain is an unintended read in a library built for alpha chains; its size means little. The CDR3 is CSAFTGARLYGYTF. The DNA of the CDR3 is TGCAGTGCTTTTACGGGAGCGAGACTTTATGGCTACACCTTC. J is TRBJ1-2 and V is TRBV20-1; D uncertain. V lost 5 bases, J lost 5 bases, and 18 bases lay in between. CDR1 and CDR2 from the germline V gene are DFQATT and SNEGSKA (reference sequence). The length of the CDR3 is 14 residues.

This clonotype was observed at least ten times. This beta chain came through as a stray read in a library set up for alpha chains, and its size says little. The V call is TRBV12-3 or TRBV12-4, the J call TRBJ1-5, with D perhaps matching TRBD1 (6 bases). The V gene lost 5 bases and the J gene lost 3 bases, with 20 bases spanning the gap. This CDR3 has 17 amino acids. The CDR3 DNA follows: TGTGCCAGCAGTCCGCGAAGCCATGGACAGCCCAATCAGCCCCAGCATTTT. It translates to CASSPRSHGQPNQPQHF.

This clonotype was seen ten or more times. As an off-target read in a library built for alpha chains, this beta chain has a frequency of little significance. The chain combines TRBV9 with TRBJ1-1; 8 bases fit TRBD1. The J segment lost 0 bases and the V segment lost 0 bases, leaving 4 bases of the junction unmatched. Per germline, CDR1 SGDLS and CDR2 YYNGEE. The CDR3 covers 16 residues. The CDR3 region has the DNA TGTGCCAGCAGCGTAGTGACAGGGGTCATGAACACTGAAGCTTTCTTT. It translates to CASSVVTGVMNTEAFF.

This clonotype has at least ten counts. This beta chain turned up in a library designed for alpha chains; as an off-target read, its abundance says little. The chain recombines TRBV10-3 with TRBJ1-2; D might be TRBD1 (5 bases). Germline CDR1 is ENHRY and CDR2 is SYGVKD. The CDR3 spans 17 residues. Between the trimmed V and J ends, which lost 8 bases and 3 bases, there was a span of 25 bases. This chain's CDR3 is CAIRESGGLTAYYGYTF. The CDR3 region has the DNA TGTGCCATCCGGGAGTCGGGGGGTCTAACCGCCTACTATGGCTACACCTTC.

This clonotype was recorded many times. This beta chain came through as a stray read in a library set up for alpha chains, and its size says little. The chain recombines TRBV20-1 with TRBJ2-1; possible D gene TRBD2, 7 bases. V was cut by 2 bases and J by 7 bases, with 18 bases left in between. Germline CDR1 DFQATT, CDR2 SNEGSKA (reference sequence). The CDR3 length is 15 residues. The CDR3: CSARYEGGPRNEQFF. The CDR3 DNA follows: TGCAGTGCTAGATACGAGGGGGGGCCGAGAAATGAGCAGTTCTTC.

This clonotype was observed many times. This beta chain lies outside the target of a library built for alpha chains; its clone size means little. The V and J genes are TRBV5-1 and TRBJ2-3; the match to TRBD2 covers 8 bases. Germline V gives CDR1 SGHRS, CDR2 YFSETQ. V was clipped by 4 bases and J by 3 bases; unmatched bases: 4. The CDR3 length is 14 residues. CDR3 region: CASSPTSVTDTQYF. In DNA, the CDR3 is TGCGCCAGCAGCCCGACTAGCGTTACAGATACGCAGTATTTT.

Comment on this clonotype: The size of this beta chain means little, since it is a stray read in a library made for alpha chains. The gene calls are TRBV28 and TRBJ2-3; D uncertain. The CDR3 sequence is 12 residues long. Trimming took off 6 bases at V and 6 bases at J, with 10 bases between the two ends. CDR1 is MDHEN and CDR2 is SYDVKM in the germline V gene. The CDR3 region is CASRQTLDTQYF. The CDR3 coding sequence is TGTGCCAGCAGGCAGACCTTGGATACGCAGTATTTT.

Comments on this clonotype: Since it is a stray read in a library aimed at alpha chains, this beta chain has a size that is not meaningful. The rearrangement uses TRBV23-1 and TRBJ1-5; TRBD1 matches at 7 bases. TRBV23-1 is treated as an ORF (open reading frame) with a function not yet certain. The CDR3 totals 15 residues. J lost 2 bases, V lost 2 bases, and 3 bases had no gene match. The CDR3 reads CASSQDREGNQPQHF. The CDR3 region has the DNA TGCGCCAGCAGTCAAGACAGGGAAGGCAATCAGCCCCAGCATTTT.

Judged by abundance, this clonotype is medium-sized. A library prepared for alpha chains yielded this beta chain as an off-target read; its size is of little meaning. V usage is TRBV19 and J usage is TRBJ1-5, with TRBD1 matching over 8 bases. Germline CDR1 LNHDA, CDR2 SQIVND (reference sequence). V dropped 4 bases and J dropped 2; count of bases not matched to a gene: 4. The CDR3 runs to 15 residues. CDR3 in amino acids: CASSTMGQGNQPQHF. The DNA of the CDR3 is TGTGCCAGTAGTACAATGGGACAGGGCAATCAGCCCCAGCATTTT.

This clonotype was detected ten times or more. As an off-target read in a library built for alpha chains, this beta chain has a frequency of little significance. This CDR3 is CAIAVSGGGQETQYF. DNA for the CDR3: TGTGCCATCGCGGTTAGCGGGGGGGGGCAAGAGACCCAGTACTTC. This sequence joins TRBV10-3 and TRBJ2-5; TRBD2 aligns across 11 bases. Germline loops: CDR1 ENHRY, CDR2 SYGVKD. The length of the CDR3 is 15 residues. V gave up 8 bases and J gave up 2 bases; unmatched junction bases: 7.

This clonotype ranks as medium-sized. Little can be read into the size of this beta chain, an off-target read in a library designed for alpha chains. The chain employs TRBV7-2 and TRBJ1-4; 7 bases fit TRBD1. The germline gives CDR1 SGHTA, CDR2 FQGNSA. This CDR3 contains 21 residues. J lost 1 base, V lost 5 bases, and 22 bases had no gene match. The CDR3: CASSLRPVTGLSRVTNEKLFF. The CDR3, as DNA: TGTGCCAGCAGCCTACGGCCAGTGACAGGGCTTTCCAGGGTAACTAATGAAAAACTGTTTTTT.

This clonotype has a count of ten or more. The library was prepared for alpha chains; this beta chain is a stray read, so its frequency means little. This chain connects TRBV6-2 or TRBV6-3 to TRBJ2-3; 13 bases are shared with TRBD2. CDR1 MNHEY and CDR2 SVGEGT come from the germline V gene. The CDR3 loop spans 16 amino acids. V gave up 7 bases and J gave up 1 base; unmatched junction bases: 5. The CDR3 spells CASTSGTSGGTDTQYF. For the CDR3, the DNA is TGTGCCAGCACATCTGGGACTAGCGGGGGCACAGATACGCAGTATTTT.

With regard to this clonotype: The library was built for alpha chains, so this beta chain is an off-target read and its size means little. The genes are TRBV20-1 and TRBJ2-2, with D hard to call. V lost 8 bases to trimming and J lost 5 bases, with 15 bases between them. CDR3 length: 13 residues. CDR1 and CDR2 from the germline V gene are DFQATT and SNEGSKA (reference sequence). Here the CDR3 reads CSSVRSETGELFF. The DNA of the CDR3 is TGCAGTAGTGTCCGTTCAGAGACCGGGGAGCTGTTTTTT.

This clonotype rates as medium-sized. Little can be read into the size of this beta chain, an off-target read in a library designed for alpha chains. The V and J genes are TRBV5-1 and TRBJ1-5, with 10 positions matching TRBD1. V lost 4 bases, J lost 3 bases, and 4 bases stayed unmatched. The V gene's germline CDR1 is SGHRS and CDR2 YFSETQ. The CDR3 covers 15 residues. The CDR3 DNA follows: TGCGCCAGCAGCCAGACAGGGGGCATCAATCAGCCCCAGCATTTT. As protein: CASSQTGGINQPQHF. The full variable domain, rest sourced from reference TRBV5-1 and TRBJ1-5, is KAGVTQTPRYLIKTRGQQVTLSCSPISGHRSVSWYQQTPGQGLQFLFEYFSETQRNKGNFPGRFSGRQFSNSRSEMNVSTLELGDSALYLCASSQTGGINQPQHFGDGTRLSIL.

This clonotype is termed medium-sized. This beta chain lies outside the target of a library built for alpha chains; its clone size means little. The chain employs TRBV28 and TRBJ1-1; D unresolved. This CDR3 has 14 residues. V was shortened by 6 bases and J by 0 bases, with 11 bases between the two germline ends. The V gene's germline CDR1 is MDHEN and CDR2 SYDVKM. The CDR3 loop is CASSRRAMNTEAFF. In DNA, the CDR3 is TGTGCCAGCAGCCGACGGGCCATGAACACTGAAGCTTTCTTT.

By its share, this clonotype is medium-sized (0.01 to 0.1%). This beta chain is a stray read from a library made for alpha chains; its abundance is not meaningful. The J gene is TRBJ1-2, the V gene TRBV20-1; D is undetermined. V lost 6 bases and J lost 8, with 16 bases in between. CDR1 is DFQATT and CDR2 is SNEGSKA in the germline V gene (reference sequence). The CDR3 has 12 amino acids. CDR3 nucleotide sequence: TGCAGTGCCCCTTTACAATGGTGGGGCTACACCTTC. Residues: CSAPLQWWGYTF.

Notes on this clonotype: Little can be read into the size of this beta chain, an off-target read in a library designed for alpha chains. V is TRBV18 and J is TRBJ2-5; D gene uncertain. Deletions cut 1 base from V and 5 bases from J, with 5 bases between. CDR1 and CDR2 from the germline V gene are KGHSH and LQKENI. The CDR3 totals 12 residues. As DNA, the CDR3 is TGTGCCAGCTCACCACGGACGGAGACCCAGTACTTC. As protein: CASSPRTETQYF.

This clonotype occurred many times. This beta chain is a stray read from a library made for alpha chains; its abundance is not meaningful. The chain uses TRBV7-2 and TRBJ2-6; D is uncertain. V gave up 5 bases and J gave up 0 bases, with 8 bases separating them. Looked up from germline, CDR1 is SGHTA and CDR2 is FQGNSA. The CDR3 runs to 15 residues. The CDR3 sequence: CASSPTSSGANVLTF. The CDR3 nucleotides are TGTGCCAGCAGCCCAACGAGCTCTGGGGCCAACGTCCTGACTTTC. The variable domain in full, with the rest retrieved from reference TRBV7-2 and TRBJ2-6, is GAGVSQSPSNKVTEKGKDVELRCDPISGHTALYWYRQSLGQGLEFLIYFQGNSAPDKSGLPSDRFSAERTGGSVSTLTIQRTQQEDSAVYLCASSPTSSGANVLTFGAGSRLTVL.

Relative to its sample, this clonotype is medium-sized. In a library made to pick up alpha chains, this beta chain is a stray read with a size that means little. The rearrangement uses TRBV7-3 and TRBJ2-5; weak D call: TRBD2 (6 bases). The germline CDR1 and CDR2 sequences are SGHTA and FQGTGA. This CDR3 contains 16 residues. V was cut by 2 bases and J by 4 bases, with 17 bases left in between. CDR3 nucleotides: TGTGCCAGCAGCTTATCCCCCGGGCGGGGAGGAGAGACCCAGTACTTC. Amino acids: CASSLSPGRGGETQYF. Full variable domain (outside the CDR3, taken from reference TRBV7-3 and TRBJ2-5): GAGVSQTPSNKVTEKGKYVELRCDPISGHTALYWYRQSLGQGPEFLIYFQGTGAADDSGLPNDRFFAVRPEGSVSTLKIQRTERGDSAVYLCASSLSPGRGGETQYFGPGTRLLVL.

This clonotype showed up many times. As an off-target read in a library built for alpha chains, this beta chain has a frequency of little significance. The rearrangement links TRBV7-9 to TRBJ2-1; no clear D gene. Trimming stripped 5 bases from V and 0 bases from J, with 8 bases between. The CDR3 runs 14 residues. CDR1 is SEHNR and CDR2 is FQNEAQ in the germline V gene (reference sequence). CDR3 coding DNA: TGTGCCAGCAGCGCCGGCTACTCCTACAATGAGCAGTTCTTC. Its translation: CASSAGYSYNEQFF.